This TCR beta chain appears in the sequencing data of a study of CD8+CD57+ T cells in acquired aplastic anemia. Profiles of TCR beta VDJ and CDR3 were generated from a genomic DNA template. TCRdb called the reads again in MiXCR, with one record for every CDR3 protein. Seen here are about 260,000 distinct CDR3 sequences, around 82% observed once, and the top ten hold approximately 40%. In patients chosen for sequencing, flow cytometry had shown CD8+CD57+ cell expansion. CDR1 and CDR2 (germline): SEHNR, FQNEAQ (reference sequence). This CDR3 has 14 amino acids. Note on this clonotype: At one boundary the junction diverges from the germline segment, which might be a read error.

The sample taken for sequencing was sorted CD4+, CD8+, or CD8+CD57+ T cells (not recorded which) from PBMCs. This chain links TRBV7-9 with TRBJ1-4, with D perhaps TRBD1 (5 bases). The sequence was collected from a human donor with aplastic anemia. The CDR3 nucleotides read TGTGCCAGCAGCTTTCAAAGAAGCGGGGGGAGAGTGGAGTTT. This translates into CASSFQRSGGRVEF.